What follows are 13 T cell receptor beta chains derived from one specimen sequenced in a study of blood T cell repertoires in COVID-19. Only in-frame clones appear in the TCRdb table, and some are missing; sequencing was by immunoSEQ multiplex PCR. Here the sample spans roughly 180,000 clones, about four fifths being singletons. Sequencing input: peripheral blood. The receptors were sampled from an older woman with COVID-19, enrolled during active disease.

The V call is TRBV19, the J call TRBJ2-3; weak D call: TRBD1 (5 bases). Trimming left V 2 bases short and J 3 bases short, with 6 bases between. Per germline, CDR1 LNHDA and CDR2 SQIVND (reference sequence). This CDR3 has 13 amino acids. The CDR3 DNA reads TGTGCCAGTAGTATATCAGGGACAGATACGCAGTATTTT. Protein product: CASSISGTDTQYF.

CDR3 region: CASSYLGAPGGYEQYF. As DNA, the CDR3 is TGCGCCAGCAGCTACCTAGGGGCCCCCGGGGGATACGAGCAGTACTTC. This chain links TRBV5-1 with TRBJ2-7; D is perhaps TRBD2 (6 bases). Germline V lookup: CDR1 SGHRS, CDR2 YFSETQ. V shed 3 bases and J shed 4 bases, with 20 bases lying between them. This CDR3 has 16 amino acids.

The chain is built from TRBV7-2 and TRBJ2-5, with 10 bases aligning to TRBD2. The ends lost 5 bases at V and 1 base at J; junction bases unmatched: 7. Germline V lookup: CDR1 SGHTA, CDR2 FQGNSA. This CDR3 spans 16 amino acids. CDR3 loop: CASSPLAGALQETQYF. The DNA of the CDR3 is TGTGCCAGCAGCCCCCTAGCGGGAGCGCTCCAAGAGACCCAGTACTTC.

This clone was seen only once. The chain couples TRBV11-2 to TRBJ1-6; no definite D call. The CDR3 sequence is 15 residues long. CDR1 SGHAT and CDR2 FQNNGV come from the germline V gene. V was cut by 7 bases and J by 0 bases, with 10 bases left in between. The CDR3 loop is CASTRRSSYNSPLHF. The CDR3 region has the DNA TGTGCCAGCACCCGACGGAGCTCCTATAATTCACCCCTCCACTTT.

V gene TRBV5-1 combines with J gene TRBJ1-1, with TRBD1 matching 9 bases. V lost 4 bases to trimming and J lost 9 bases; unmatched junction nucleotides: 10. In germline, CDR1 is SGHRS, CDR2 YFSETQ. The CDR3 is made up of 14 amino acids. DNA for the CDR3: TGCGCCAGCAGCCCGTCCCGGGACAGGGTGCAAGCTTTCTTT. Residues: CASSPSRDRVQAFF.

The genes are TRBV7-9 and TRBJ1-2, with no clear D. Germline V lookup: CDR1 SEHNR, CDR2 FQNEAQ (reference sequence). There are 13 residues in the CDR3. V lost 5 bases and J 5 bases, leaving 12 bases between the germline ends. The chain's CDR3 is CASSQDGGYGYTF. CDR3 nucleotide sequence: TGTGCCAGCAGCCAGGACGGAGGATATGGCTACACCTTC.

The chain joins TRBV18 to TRBJ1-6; TRBD1 agrees at 7 bases. Germline loops: CDR1 KGHSH, CDR2 LQKENI. V shed 4 bases, J shed 0 bases, and the junction held 12 bases outside the gene matches. CDR3 length: 19 amino acids. DNA for the CDR3: TGTGCCAGCTCACGACAAGGGACAGACTTCAGCTCCTATAATTCACCCCTCCACTTT. Its translation is CASSRQGTDFSSYNSPLHF.

The chain recombines TRBV6-5 with TRBJ2-7; D unresolved. Per germline, CDR1 MNHEY and CDR2 SVGAGI. The CDR3 runs to 12 residues. V lost 5 bases, J lost 1 base, and 6 bases lay in between. The CDR3 is CASSPTSYEQYF. For the CDR3, the DNA is TGTGCCAGCAGTCCCACTTCCTACGAGCAGTACTTC.

To note about this clone: Other DNA sequences within the sample encode an identical CDR3. The V and J genes are TRBV24-1 and TRBJ2-5; tentative D call: TRBD2 (6 bases). Germline V gene sequence: CDR1 KGHDR, CDR2 SFDVKD. CDR3 size: 14 residues. Trimming left V 3 bases short and J 4 bases short, with 11 bases between. CDR3 sequence (DNA): TGTGCCACCAGTGATCCCGGGGGACGAGAGACCCAGTACTTC. This encodes CATSDPGGRETQYF.

The CDR3 DNA sequence: TGTGCCAGCAGTCCGGGACTAGCAGGGAATGAGCAGTTCTTC. Amino acid sequence: CASSPGLAGNEQFF. The rearrangement joins TRBV28 to TRBJ2-1, with 9 bases identical to TRBD2. From germline, CDR1 is MDHEN and CDR2 SYDVKM. The CDR3 totals 14 residues. V trimming: 5 bases; J trimming: 7 bases; junction bases outside the gene matches: 6.

This clone was seen once. The CDR3 DNA sequence: TGTGCCAGCAGCTTAACAGCGGGAGCGGTCAATGAGCAGTTCTTC. Amino acids: CASSLTAGAVNEQFF. V and J are TRBV7-3 and TRBJ2-1; TRBD2 aligns across 8 bases. The germline V gene has CDR1 SGHTA and CDR2 FQGTGA. The CDR3 is made up of 15 amino acids. Trimming took 0 bases from V and 6 from J; bases not matched to a gene: 4. The variable domain in full, completed from reference TRBV7-3 and TRBJ2-1, reads GAGVSQTPSNKVTEKGKYVELRCDPISGHTALYWYRQSLGQGPEFLIYFQGTGAADDSGLPNDRFFAVRPEGSVSTLKIQRTERGDSAVYLCASSLTAGAVNEQFFGPGTRLTVL.

The chain carries TRBV10-2 and TRBJ2-7; TRBD1 might be the D (6 bases). The ends were cut back, 5 bases at V and 1 base at J, with 9 bases in the middle. CDR1 is WSHSY and CDR2 is SAAADI in the germline V gene. The CDR3 is 13 residues long. The CDR3 spells CASSKQGSYEQYV. For the CDR3, the DNA is TGCGCCAGCAGTAAACAGGGTTCCTACGAGCAGTACGTC.

The count of this clone is one. V is TRBV5-6 and J is TRBJ1-1, with unresolved D. CDR1 is SGHDT, CDR2 YYEEEE, per germline. Trimming stripped 4 bases from V and 3 bases from J, with 16 bases between. CDR3 size: 15 residues. This CDR3 reads CASSPEVSLHTEAFF. The CDR3 DNA follows: TGTGCCAGCAGCCCCGAGGTGTCACTGCACACTGAAGCTTTCTTT.